This T cell receptor beta chain was recovered during a study of T cells after yellow fever vaccination. TCRdb re-derived calls from the 5' RACE reads in MiXCR, one entry per CDR3 protein. The repertoire holds hundreds of thousands of distinct CDR3 sequences, with approximately 13% as singletons. The clonotype originates from a young man who received the YFV17D yellow fever vaccine. Material: PBMCs, obtained on the day of the yellow fever booster vaccination.

The CDR3 DNA sequence: TGCGCCAGCAGTGAGTCGGGACTAGCGCTCGGTTATGAGACCCAGTACTTC. This sequence encodes CASSESGLALGYETQYF. The genes are TRBV10-2 and TRBJ2-5; 10 positions agree with TRBD2. Germline assignment: CDR1 WSHSY and CDR2 SAAADI. Losses at the gene ends were 0 bases for V and 5 bases for J; bases not matched to a gene: 9. The CDR3 consists of 17 residues.